Below, one T cell receptor (beta chain) is given with its context. Its antigen has not been determined. Base qualities are missing; no much larger clone stands one base away. The donors belonged to the validation cohort of over a hundred subjects, which was separate from the approximately 700-subject first cohort. Receptor libraries were prepared by the immunoSEQ multiplex PCR assay. On the authors' methods: A statistical classification framework was built to diagnose cytomegalovirus status from the catalog of TCR beta chain sequences. Here the immuneACCESS table is served through TCRdb, limited to in-frame sequences with V and J called. Missing clones are a known gap in these copies; in checked studies unresolved V genes cover under half, and the rest lacks a known reason. D and trimming were read from the DNA, whereas the V and J calls and clone size are those reported in that table. The sample contains 57,000 or so clones, approximately 96% of them found a single time. The ten largest clones add up to 0.7% to 0.95% of the sample.

Inclusive of the bounding cysteine and phenylalanine, the CDR3 is 15 residues long. Of all the DNA, just the CDR3 is kept, 45 bases in frame from base 1. The germline V gene (reference sequence) supplies CDR1 SGHNT and CDR2 YYREEE. Trimmed from V: 4 bases; trimmed from J: 5 bases; junction bases lacking a gene match: 9. This sample is drawn from a study of cytomegalovirus exposure and HLA in healthy donors (dated by TCRdb to about 2017). About the study as a whole: A later analysis indicated that the 95 to 150 validation repertoires were generated on the platform also employed for the 650 to 850 repertoires of the first cohort. The study was designed to test whether signatures of past pathogen exposure could be identified by cataloging public T cell receptors. A separate validation cohort of approximately 120 different subjects was used in addition to the approximately 670-subject first cohort. High-throughput TCR immunosequencing, statistical association of individual TCRs with disease status, and machine learning were combined to predict cytomegalovirus infection status.

Broad study findings and their caveats: The study listed 150 to 200 TCR beta chains as associated with cytomegalovirus. The validation cohort had no HLA typing available for a later analysis, so co-occurrence within that cohort was assessed over all 110 or so repertoires. A later analysis found that TCRs clustered in the first cohort also tended to co-occur in the 110 or so validation repertoires, with approximately 94% of cluster scores above 0. It was suggested by the authors that the approach could potentially be generalized to other disease states and immunological phenotypes. While some public TCRs were present in many individuals, most TCR sequences turned up only very rarely across donors. In vitro tests confirmed that three of the cytomegalovirus-associated TCR beta chains recognize cytomegalovirus antigens. In both the original and validation cohorts, the classifier was reported to diagnose cytomegalovirus status with high specificity and sensitivity.

The chain uses TRBV5-4 and TRBJ2-5; 9 central nucleotides agree with TRBD2. The receptor's source is a man younger than 35 in good health and CMV-seronegative. Material for sequencing was PBMCs. The CDR3: CASSTRAGGRETQYF. Read as DNA, the sequence is TGTGCCAGCAGCACGAGGGCGGGAGGGCGGGAGACCCAGTACTTC.